This T cell receptor beta chain was sequenced for a study of blood T cell repertoires in COVID-19. This table comes from immunoSEQ multiplex PCR, and its TCRdb copy is limited to in-frame clones, with some not included. The data contain roughly 200,000 clones, 75% to 90% of them seen just once; the ten biggest clones take up about 10%. The CDR3 is 14 amino acids. Per the germline V gene, CDR1 is SGHTA and CDR2 is FQGNSA. The germline V and J ends were trimmed by 8 bases and 0 bases, with 10 bases remaining between them. This TCR was recovered from a human donor with active or convalescent COVID-19. The donor label of this sample is uncertain. The sample comprised peripheral blood. This chain uses TRBV7-2 with TRBJ2-2, with D perhaps TRBD1 (6 bases). Here the CDR3 DNA reads TGTGCCAGCCGGGGACACGCGAACACCGGGGAGCTGTTTTTT. Its protein is CASRGHANTGELFF.